The present entry profiles one TCR delta chain with its context. This clone was detected only a few times. No cognate antigen has been identified for it. No clone much larger than this one lies a single base away; base qualities are absent. According to the germline V gene, CDR1 reads TSWWSYY and CDR2 reads QGS. V is cut by 0 bases and J by 3 bases, and the space between the germline ends is 14 bases. The CDR3, from cysteine to phenylalanine, totals 17 residues. The entry retains the CDR3 DNA only, 51 bases that are in frame from base 1. This sample is part of a study of gamma-delta chains in newborns, infants, children (dated 2019 in TCRdb). General notes on the study: According to the study title, microbial exposure causes polyclonal expansion of innate gammadelta T cells right after birth. The study investigated how microbial exposure shaped innate gammadelta T cell populations in human newborns immediately after birth.

These reads were obtained on an Illumina MiSeq. TCRdb reanalyzed the public reads with the CATT caller, and identical DNA sequences were merged afterwards. The sample table shows roughly 7,900 delta-chain clones, and 3% to 4% are seen once. The top ten clones comprise roughly 17% of the sample. The TCR sequence derives from a child who was a newborn, infant or young child, either healthy, febrile or measles-vaccinated (not recorded which). The sample was blood. The chain was built from TRDV1 and TRDJ2; a tentative D call is TRDD2 (6 bases match). The DNA sequence is as follows: TGTGCTCTTGGGGAACTTGGGGTCTTCCTTCTGACAGCACAACTCTTCTTT. It translates as CALGELGVFLLTAQLFF.